These T cell receptor beta chains were read from a single sample in a study of CD8+CD57+ T cells in acquired aplastic anemia. TCRdb re-called the reads through MiXCR, storing one row per CDR3 protein. The data show about 80,000 distinct CDR3 sequences, around 44% seen once. Specimen: sorted CD4+, CD8+, or CD8+CD57+ T cells (not recorded which) from PBMCs. The receptors originated from a human donor in good health, serving as a control. Both conserved end residues are part of each CDR3. D genes are given only for firm matches. Size tells how often a clone was seen (once, few, many) or the class of an expanded clone, and some rows leave it out.

j_gene | d_gene | v_gene | abundance | CDR3nt | CDR3aa
TRBJ1-1 | - | TRBV19 | once | TGTGCCAGTAGTATCGGGATTTTGGCTTTCTTT | CASSIGILAFF
TRBJ2-7 | - | TRBV27 | - | TGTGCCAGCAGTCCTACCATGGGGGACAAATCCTACGAGCAGTACTTC | CASSPTMGDKSYEQYF
TRBJ1-2 | - | TRBV9 | many | TGTGCCAGCAGCGTTGGTGGGGCACGCTATGGCTACACCTTC | CASSVGGARYGYTF
TRBJ1-2 | - | TRBV29-1 | few | TGCAGCGTGGACAAGAATGGCTACACCTTC | CSVDKNGYTF
TRBJ2-1 | - | TRBV15 | - | TGTGCCACCGCAACGGGGGTGCGGTCAGGTGAGCAGTTCTTC | CATATGVRSGEQFF
TRBJ1-1 | - | TRBV7-9 | few | TGTGTCAGCAGCTTGGCGGGGGAAGCTTTCTTT | CVSSLAGEAFF
TRBJ1-2 | TRBD1 | TRBV2 | few | TGTGCCAGCAGTTCAGGACAGGGGAGCTATGGCTACACCTTC | CASSSGQGSYGYTF
TRBJ2-7 | - | TRBV20-1 | - | TGCAGTGCTAGATCGTCGGGCAGTCTAAGGATGAGCGAGCAGTACTTC | CSARSSGSLRMSEQYF
TRBJ2-7 | - | TRBV5-6 | - | TGTGCCAGCAGCTTGCAGCGTTCCCACTACGAGCAGTACTTC | CASSLQRSHYEQYF
TRBJ2-5 | - | TRBV15 | - | TGTGCCACCAGCGTTTACGGGACAAACAGGCAGGCCCAGTACTTC | CATSVYGTNRQAQYF
TRBJ2-7 | - | TRBV4-1 | many | TGCGCCAGCAGCAAAGGACAGACCTACGAGCAGTACTTC | CASSKGQTYEQYF
TRBJ2-1 | - | TRBV11-2 | - | TGTGCCAGCAGCTTAGGGGGTCCGGGCGGGGGCGACGACAATGAGCAGTTCTTC | CASSLGGPGGGDDNEQFF
TRBJ2-5 | - | TRBV2 | - | TGTGCCAGCGGGACCGATCAAGAGACCCAGTACTTC | CASGTDQETQYF
TRBJ2-7 | - | TRBV11-2 | many | TGTGCCACCCAGGCAGGGGGGTACTACGAGCAGTACTTC | CATQAGGYYEQYF
TRBJ2-7 | - | TRBV29-1 | - | TGCAGCGACCGCACAGGGTCCGAGCAATACTTC | CSDRTGSEQYF
TRBJ1-2 | TRBD1 | TRBV25-1 | - | TGTGCCAGCAGTGTAATAGGGACAGACTATGGCTACACCTTC | CASSVIGTDYGYTF
TRBJ1-2 | - | TRBV2 | once | TGTGCCAGCAGTGGACCAGGGAGGGGCTACACCTTC | CASSGPGRGYTF
TRBJ2-1 | TRBD2 | TRBV15 | - | TGTGCCACCTCTCCGGCTAGCGGGATAGTGAATGAGCAGTTCTTC | CATSPASGIVNEQFF
TRBJ1-6 | TRBD1 | TRBV6-1 | few | TGTGCCAGCAGAGACGGGGCAGGGGGCAATTCACCCCTCCACTTT | CASRDGAGGNSPLHF
TRBJ1-2 | TRBD1 | TRBV10-3 | - | TGTGCCATCAGTTTAACAGGGGACTATGGCTACACCTTC | CAISLTGDYGYTF
TRBJ2-3 | TRBD1 | TRBV29-1 | - | TGCAGCGTTGAAGGGGACAGGTTCACAGATACGCAGTATTTT | CSVEGDRFTDTQYF
TRBJ2-1 | TRBD2 | TRBV24-1 | few | TGTGCCAGCAGTTTATCCCCGGGACTAGCAAATGAGCAGTTCTTC | CASSLSPGLANEQFF
TRBJ1-5 | - | TRBV6-1 | - | TGTGCCAGCAGTGAAGGGGTGGGGGATAGCAATCAGCCCCAGCATTTT | CASSEGVGDSNQPQHF
TRBJ2-1 | TRBD2 | TRBV25-1 | - | TGTGCCAGCAGCAAATCCTCCCCGGGACTAGCCCCTAATGAGCAGTTCTTC | CASSKSSPGLAPNEQFF
TRBJ2-3 | TRBD2 | TRBV2 | few | TGTGCCAGCCCAGGGGCTAGCGGGGGGGCACCCACAGATACGCAGTATTTT | CASPGASGGAPTDTQYF
TRBJ2-5 | - | TRBV24-1 | - | TGTGCCACCAGTGATCCGACTAGTGGGGCCCAAGAGACCCAGTACTTC | CATSDPTSGAQETQYF
TRBJ1-6 | - | TRBV11-1 | once | TGTGCCAGCAGTCAAGACGGTACAGGCCTAGGGTCACCCCTCCACTTT | CASSQDGTGLGSPLHF
TRBJ2-5 | - | TRBV11-1 | many | TGTGCCAGCAGCGCCCGCCGGGGATCGGTGGAGACCCAGTACTTC | CASSARRGSVETQYF
TRBJ2-1 | TRBD2 | TRBV19 | many | TGTGCCAGTACCCCGACTAGCGGGCCCGATTCCTACAATGAGCAGTTCTTC | CASTPTSGPDSYNEQFF
TRBJ2-7 | - | TRBV2 | - | TGTGCCAGCAGCAACCAGTCGTGGCAGACCTACGAGCAGTACTTC | CASSNQSWQTYEQYF
TRBJ2-5 | - | TRBV20-1 | - | TGCAGTGCTGGAGATATGGACCAGACCCAGTACTTC | CSAGDMDQTQYF
TRBJ2-7 | - | TRBV2 | - | TGTGCCAGCAGTGAAGCCTACGAGCAGTACTTC | CASSEAYEQYF
TRBJ2-3 | TRBD2 | TRBV24-1 | many | TGTGCCACCAGTGACCTGACTAGCGGGACAGATACGCAGTATTTT | CATSDLTSGTDTQYF
TRBJ2-5 | TRBD2 | TRBV25-1 | - | TGTGCCAGCAGTGCCCTAGCGGGAGGGCCGGAAGAGACCCAGTACTTC | CASSALAGGPEETQYF
TRBJ2-7 | - | TRBV30 | many | TGTGCCTGGAGTTTGGGGATCTACGAGCAGTACTTC | CAWSLGIYEQYF
TRBJ2-1 | - | TRBV30 | - | TGTGCCTGGAGTATATCGGTTAACAATGAGCAGTTCTTC | CAWSISVNNEQFF
TRBJ2-7 | - | TRBV20-1 | - | TGCAGTGCTAGCCCCACTGGGGGAATCTACGAGCAGTACTTC | CSASPTGGIYEQYF
TRBJ1-1 | - | TRBV10-3 | - | TGTGCCATCAGTGACGGCATGAACACTGAAGCTTTCTTT | CAISDGMNTEAFF
TRBJ1-2 | - | TRBV7-9 | many | TGTGCCAGCAGCTCGGGGGGGGGCAAGAATGGCTACACCTTC | CASSSGGGKNGYTF
TRBJ2-7 | - | TRBV19 | - | TGTGCCAGTAGTAAACAGTCGGTATCCTACGAGCAGTACTTC | CASSKQSVSYEQYF
TRBJ1-1 | - | TRBV6-5 | - | TGTGCCAGCAGTTTGCGAGACCTTACTGAAGCTTTCTTT | CASSLRDLTEAFF
TRBJ2-5 | TRBD1 | TRBV28 | few | TGTGCCAGCAGCCTGGGACAGACCCAAGAGACCCAGTACTTC | CASSLGQTQETQYF
TRBJ2-1 | TRBD2 | TRBV2 | few | TGTGCCAGCATGCCGACTAGCTCAAATGAGCAGTTCTTC | CASMPTSSNEQFF
TRBJ2-7 | - | TRBV2 | many | TGTGCCAGCAGGGATCCCGGACAGAGTCCAGACTTC | CASRDPGQSPDF
TRBJ2-7 | TRBD1 | TRBV5-1 | few | TGCGCCCGCAGCTTGGGACAGGGTATATCCTACGAGCAGTGCTTC | CARSLGQGISYEQCF
TRBJ1-2 | - | TRBV19 | - | TGTGCCAGTAGTATCGCAGGGGAAGTGTATGGCTACACCTTC | CASSIAGEVYGYTF